This T cell receptor beta chain was sequenced in a study of blood T cell repertoires in COVID-19. Whole-study context: The United States, Italy and Spain were the sources of the acute and convalescent COVID-19 samples.

The assay was immunoSEQ multiplex PCR, and TCRdb's table has in-frame clones only and misses some. Here the sample spans more than 95,000 clones, about 90% being singletons. The sample taken for sequencing was peripheral blood. This sequence was found in a man aged 45-65 years with COVID-19, enrolled during active disease.

The CDR3 here is CASSRLDRGTNYGYTF. In nucleotides, the CDR3 is TGTGCCAGTAGTCGACTCGACAGGGGGACAAACTATGGCTACACCTTC. The chain couples TRBV19 to TRBJ1-2, with 9 bases aligning to TRBD1. CDR3 size: 16 residues. Trimming took 5 bases from V and 2 from J; bases not matched to a gene: 9. Germline V gene data show CDR1 as LNHDA and CDR2 as SQIVND (reference sequence).